This is a list of T cell receptor beta chains from one sample in a study of blood T cells in healthy people across ages. TCRdb re-analysed the 5' RACE reads in MiXCR, keeping a single row per CDR3 protein. The sample lists 1.5 million to 2 million distinct CDR3 sequences; about 39% were seen once. The sequencing sample was made of blood. The receptors were sampled from a human donor in good health. CDR3s include the opening cysteine and the closing phenylalanine or tryptophan. Each record gives: CDR3 length, J gene, V gene, D gene, clone size, CDR3 protein, CDR3 DNA. D genes are given only for firm matches. Some rows mark clone size as missing; the rest say once, few, many or name a class of expanded clone.

CDR3 length: 13; J gene: TRBJ2-7; V gene: TRBV6-5; D gene: NA; clone size: NA; CDR3 protein: CASSSRLNYEQYF; CDR3 DNA: TGTGCCAGCAGTTCTAGACTGAACTACGAGCAGTACTTC
CDR3 length: 17; J gene: TRBJ2-7; V gene: TRBV7-6; D gene: TRBD1; clone size: NA; CDR3 protein: CASSSVPRGTGFNEQYF; CDR3 DNA: TGTGCCAGCAGCTCAGTTCCAAGAGGGACAGGGTTTAACGAGCAGTACTTC
CDR3 length: 15; J gene: TRBJ2-4; V gene: TRBV11-2; D gene: NA; clone size: NA; CDR3 protein: CASSLMKGAKNIQYF; CDR3 DNA: TGTGCCAGCAGCTTAATGAAAGGAGCCAAAAACATTCAGTACTTC
CDR3 length: 15; J gene: TRBJ1-1; V gene: TRBV7-9; D gene: NA; clone size: few; CDR3 protein: CASSSGGSRNTEAFF; CDR3 DNA: TGTGCCAGCAGCTCCGGTGGGAGCCGAAACACTGAAGCTTTCTTT
CDR3 length: 13; J gene: TRBJ1-2; V gene: TRBV6-2/TRBV6-3; D gene: TRBD1; clone size: NA; CDR3 protein: CASSWGQGIGYTF; CDR3 DNA: TGTGCCAGCAGCTGGGGACAGGGAATTGGCTACACCTTC
CDR3 length: 16; J gene: TRBJ2-7; V gene: TRBV21-1; D gene: NA; clone size: NA; CDR3 protein: CASSKYRGLSSYEQYF; CDR3 DNA: TGTGCCAGCAGCAAATACAGGGGGCTAAGCTCCTACGAGCAGTACTTC
CDR3 length: 15; J gene: TRBJ1-4; V gene: TRBV9; D gene: NA; clone size: NA; CDR3 protein: CASSVGPDSNEKLFF; CDR3 DNA: TGTGCCAGCAGCGTAGGTCCAGACAGTAATGAAAAACTGTTTTTT
CDR3 length: 15; J gene: TRBJ2-5; V gene: TRBV4-1; D gene: NA; clone size: few; CDR3 protein: CASSQDTARGETQYF; CDR3 DNA: TGCGCCAGCAGCCAAGATACAGCTAGAGGAGAGACCCAGTACTTC
CDR3 length: 14; J gene: TRBJ1-2; V gene: TRBV5-1; D gene: NA; clone size: few; CDR3 protein: CASSLDRAGDGYTF; CDR3 DNA: TGCGCCAGCAGCTTGGACAGAGCAGGGGATGGCTACACCTTC
CDR3 length: 16; J gene: TRBJ2-5; V gene: TRBV4-1; D gene: NA; clone size: many; CDR3 protein: CASSQDHRDTQETQYF; CDR3 DNA: TGCGCCAGCAGCCAGGATCATAGGGACACACAAGAGACCCAGTACTTC
CDR3 length: 15; J gene: TRBJ2-7; V gene: TRBV5-1; D gene: TRBD1; clone size: many; CDR3 protein: CASSLWTGRTYEQYF; CDR3 DNA: TGCGCCAGCAGCTTGTGGACAGGGAGGACCTACGAGCAGTACTTC
CDR3 length: 16; J gene: TRBJ2-3; V gene: TRBV7-9; D gene: TRBD2; clone size: NA; CDR3 protein: CASSSKAGARTDTQYF; CDR3 DNA: TGTGCCAGCAGCTCTAAAGCGGGGGCCCGCACAGATACGCAGTATTTT
CDR3 length: 13; J gene: TRBJ2-5; V gene: TRBV2; D gene: NA; clone size: NA; CDR3 protein: CASSYVEGETQYF; CDR3 DNA: TGTGCCAGCAGCTACGTGGAGGGCGAGACCCAGTACTTC
CDR3 length: 14; J gene: TRBJ2-7; V gene: TRBV27; D gene: NA; clone size: NA; CDR3 protein: CASSLSLGPYEQYF; CDR3 DNA: TGTGCCAGCAGTTTATCCCTTGGGCCTTACGAGCAGTACTTC
CDR3 length: 14; J gene: TRBJ2-7; V gene: TRBV7-2; D gene: TRBD2; clone size: NA; CDR3 protein: CASSSGGGGYEQYF; CDR3 DNA: TGTGCCAGCAGCTCCGGCGGGGGAGGCTACGAGCAGTACTTC
CDR3 length: 13; J gene: TRBJ2-1; V gene: TRBV27; D gene: NA; clone size: NA; CDR3 protein: CASSLGGAHEQFF; CDR3 DNA: TGTGCCAGCAGTTTAGGAGGGGCTCACGAGCAGTTCTTC
CDR3 length: 14; J gene: TRBJ2-7; V gene: TRBV7-2; D gene: NA; clone size: NA; CDR3 protein: CASSLVPRGYEQYF; CDR3 DNA: TGTGCCAGCAGCTTAGTTCCCAGGGGTTACGAGCAGTACTTC
CDR3 length: 19; J gene: TRBJ2-5; V gene: TRBV4-2; D gene: TRBD2; clone size: NA; CDR3 protein: CASSQGWTAVAGGKETQYF; CDR3 DNA: TGTGCCAGCAGCCAAGGGTGGACGGCCGTGGCGGGGGGTAAAGAGACCCAGTACTTC
CDR3 length: 13; J gene: TRBJ2-2; V gene: TRBV28; D gene: NA; clone size: NA; CDR3 protein: CASGALNTGELFF; CDR3 DNA: TGTGCCAGCGGAGCATTGAACACCGGGGAGCTGTTTTTT
CDR3 length: 14; J gene: TRBJ1-4; V gene: TRBV5-5; D gene: NA; clone size: few; CDR3 protein: CASNSGRGNEKLFF; CDR3 DNA: TGTGCCAGCAATTCGGGCCGGGGTAATGAAAAACTGTTTTTT
CDR3 length: 13; J gene: TRBJ2-7; V gene: TRBV28; D gene: NA; clone size: NA; CDR3 protein: CASNRQRSYEQYF; CDR3 DNA: TGTGCCAGCAACCGACAGAGATCCTACGAGCAGTACTTC
CDR3 length: 14; J gene: TRBJ2-3; V gene: TRBV20-1; D gene: NA; clone size: few; CDR3 protein: CSAREPRGTDTQYF; CDR3 DNA: TGCAGTGCTAGAGAACCCCGGGGCACAGATACGCAGTATTTT
CDR3 length: 13; J gene: TRBJ2-5; V gene: TRBV15; D gene: NA; clone size: few; CDR3 protein: CATTLGRRETQYF; CDR3 DNA: TGTGCCACCACATTGGGCAGGAGGGAGACCCAGTACTTC
CDR3 length: 15; J gene: TRBJ1-1; V gene: TRBV7-9; D gene: NA; clone size: NA; CDR3 protein: CASSFTGIGSTEAFF; CDR3 DNA: TGTGCCAGCAGCTTCACAGGGATTGGATCCACTGAAGCTTTCTTT
CDR3 length: 16; J gene: TRBJ2-1; V gene: TRBV7-2; D gene: NA; clone size: NA; CDR3 protein: CASSLYRALPPNGQFF; CDR3 DNA: TGTGCCAGCAGCTTATACCGGGCCCTCCCCCCCAATGGGCAGTTCTTC
CDR3 length: 17; J gene: TRBJ1-6; V gene: TRBV20-1; D gene: TRBD1; clone size: NA; CDR3 protein: CSATSTGQGTPRSPLHF; CDR3 DNA: TGCAGTGCTACCTCGACGGGACAGGGGACCCCTAGGTCACCCCTCCACTTT
CDR3 length: 13; J gene: TRBJ2-1; V gene: TRBV7-3; D gene: NA; clone size: few; CDR3 protein: CASSPLDRDEQFF; CDR3 DNA: TGTGCCAGCAGCCCCCTGGATCGGGATGAGCAGTTCTTC
CDR3 length: 18; J gene: TRBJ1-2; V gene: TRBV5-1; D gene: TRBD1; clone size: NA; CDR3 protein: CASSSELTSQGALGGYTF; CDR3 DNA: TGCGCCAGCAGCTCGGAACTTACCTCACAGGGGGCGTTGGGTGGCTACACCTTC
CDR3 length: 17; J gene: TRBJ2-1; V gene: TRBV3-1; D gene: NA; clone size: few; CDR3 protein: CASSQEEGINSYNEQFF; CDR3 DNA: TGTGCCAGCAGCCAAGAAGAGGGGATAAACTCCTACAATGAGCAGTTCTTC
CDR3 length: 12; J gene: TRBJ1-5; V gene: TRBV6-6; D gene: NA; clone size: NA; CDR3 protein: CASSYGEGGQHF; CDR3 DNA: TGTGCCAGCAGTTACGGAGAGGGGGGCCAGCATTTT
CDR3 length: 13; J gene: TRBJ1-1; V gene: TRBV29-1; D gene: NA; clone size: NA; CDR3 protein: CSAPGKMNTEAFF; CDR3 DNA: TGCAGCGCCCCCGGGAAGATGAACACTGAAGCTTTCTTT
CDR3 length: 16; J gene: TRBJ2-1; V gene: TRBV7-2; D gene: TRBD1; clone size: few; CDR3 protein: CASSLGGQGTYNEQFF; CDR3 DNA: TGTGCCAGCAGCTTGGGAGGACAGGGGACCTACAATGAGCAGTTCTTC
CDR3 length: 16; J gene: TRBJ2-7; V gene: TRBV5-1; D gene: TRBD1; clone size: NA; CDR3 protein: CASSLAAGGAYNEQYF; CDR3 DNA: TGCGCCAGCAGCTTGGCCGCAGGGGGCGCCTACAATGAGCAGTACTTC
CDR3 length: 19; J gene: TRBJ2-1; V gene: TRBV5-1; D gene: TRBD2; clone size: NA; CDR3 protein: CASSGAGSGGSSSYNEQFF; CDR3 DNA: TGCGCCAGCAGCGGGGCAGGAAGCGGGGGGTCAAGCTCCTACAATGAGCAGTTCTTC
CDR3 length: 13; J gene: TRBJ1-1; V gene: TRBV29-1; D gene: NA; clone size: few; CDR3 protein: CSVRHAGGTEAFF; CDR3 DNA: TGTAGCGTTCGCCACGCGGGGGGCACTGAAGCTTTCTTT
CDR3 length: 16; J gene: TRBJ2-2; V gene: TRBV20-1; D gene: TRBD2; clone size: once; CDR3 protein: CSARQTSGVNTGELFF; CDR3 DNA: TGCAGTGCTAGACAAACTAGCGGGGTTAACACCGGGGAGCTGTTTTTT
CDR3 length: 15; J gene: TRBJ1-1; V gene: TRBV4-3; D gene: NA; clone size: NA; CDR3 protein: CASSQDTGWNTEAFF; CDR3 DNA: TGCGCCAGCAGCCAAGATACAGGCTGGAACACTGAAGCTTTCTTT
CDR3 length: 13; J gene: TRBJ2-3; V gene: TRBV12-3/TRBV12-4; D gene: NA; clone size: many; CDR3 protein: CASSSRGADTQYF; CDR3 DNA: TGTGCCAGCAGCTCCAGGGGGGCAGATACGCAGTATTTT
CDR3 length: 15; J gene: TRBJ1-5; V gene: TRBV4-3; D gene: TRBD1; clone size: NA; CDR3 protein: CASSQVEGAGQPQHF; CDR3 DNA: TGCGCCAGCAGCCAAGTGGAGGGGGCGGGTCAGCCCCAGCATTTT
CDR3 length: 15; J gene: TRBJ2-3; V gene: TRBV9; D gene: TRBD2; clone size: few; CDR3 protein: CASSVGLAAPDTQYF; CDR3 DNA: TGTGCCAGCAGCGTAGGACTAGCCGCACCAGATACGCAGTATTTT
CDR3 length: 13; J gene: TRBJ1-2; V gene: TRBV6-1; D gene: NA; clone size: NA; CDR3 protein: CASSTRTGYGYTF; CDR3 DNA: TGCGCCAGCAGTACACGGACGGGTTATGGCTACACCTTC
CDR3 length: 13; J gene: TRBJ2-7; V gene: TRBV7-2; D gene: TRBD2; clone size: few; CDR3 protein: CASSPQTSEAQYF; CDR3 DNA: TGTGCCAGCAGCCCCCAGACTAGCGAAGCCCAGTACTTC
CDR3 length: 14; J gene: TRBJ1-2; V gene: TRBV6-5; D gene: NA; clone size: NA; CDR3 protein: CASSYGSGGVGYTF; CDR3 DNA: TGTGCCAGCAGTTACGGTAGTGGAGGGGTTGGCTACACCTTC
CDR3 length: 17; J gene: TRBJ2-1; V gene: TRBV27; D gene: TRBD2; clone size: NA; CDR3 protein: CASTRTSGGVPYNEQFF; CDR3 DNA: TGTGCCAGCACCCGGACTAGCGGGGGGGTCCCCTACAATGAGCAGTTCTTC
CDR3 length: 13; J gene: TRBJ2-5; V gene: TRBV5-1; D gene: NA; clone size: NA; CDR3 protein: CASSFHNSQTQYF; CDR3 DNA: TGCGCCAGCAGCTTCCACAATAGTCAGACCCAGTACTTC
CDR3 length: 13; J gene: TRBJ1-2; V gene: TRBV6-6; D gene: NA; clone size: few; CDR3 protein: CASPGPGKFGYTF; CDR3 DNA: TGTGCCAGCCCGGGACCAGGGAAGTTCGGCTACACCTTC
CDR3 length: 12; J gene: TRBJ2-3; V gene: TRBV6-2/TRBV6-3; D gene: NA; clone size: NA; CDR3 protein: CASSTGEGTQYF; CDR3 DNA: TGTGCCAGCAGTACAGGGGAGGGTACGCAGTATTTT
CDR3 length: 14; J gene: TRBJ2-3; V gene: TRBV12-3/TRBV12-4; D gene: TRBD1; clone size: NA; CDR3 protein: CASRSRGFPDTQYF; CDR3 DNA: TGTGCCAGCAGATCCAGGGGGTTCCCAGATACGCAGTATTTT
CDR3 length: 15; J gene: TRBJ1-5; V gene: TRBV11-2; D gene: NA; clone size: NA; CDR3 protein: CASSLDHYSNQPQHF; CDR3 DNA: TGTGCCAGCAGCTTAGATCATTATAGCAATCAGCCCCAGCATTTT
CDR3 length: 16; J gene: TRBJ1-6; V gene: TRBV7-8; D gene: NA; clone size: NA; CDR3 protein: CASSLGGLGQNSPLHF; CDR3 DNA: TGTGCCAGCAGCTTAGGGGGCCTGGGGCAGAATTCACCCCTCCACTTT